This T cell receptor (beta chain) was recovered during a study of early T cells in non-severe SARS-CoV-2 infection. On the study more broadly: With bulk RNA from unsorted whole blood as input, sequencing yielded unpaired chains.

By sample share, this clonotype is medium-sized. This CDR3 contains 14 residues. The ends were cut back, 3 bases at V and 2 bases at J, with 12 bases in the middle. Germline-derived CDR1 and CDR2 are SQVTM and ANQGSEA. Unique molecular identifiers (one per individual cDNA molecule) were attached. TCRdb analysed the 5' RACE reads with MiXCR anew, one entry per CDR3 protein. The sample shows around 40,000 distinct CDR3 sequences, about 6% of them seen only once. This TCR derives from an adult who was a healthcare worker with PCR-confirmed SARS-CoV-2 infection or an uninfected control (not recorded which). The V gene is TRBV29-1, the J gene TRBJ2-3, with D perhaps matching TRBD2 (6 bases). Sequencing was performed on whole blood. DNA of the CDR3: TGCAGCGTTGAGGAGGGAGCTAACACAGATACGCAGTATTTT. It translates to CSVEEGANTDTQYF.